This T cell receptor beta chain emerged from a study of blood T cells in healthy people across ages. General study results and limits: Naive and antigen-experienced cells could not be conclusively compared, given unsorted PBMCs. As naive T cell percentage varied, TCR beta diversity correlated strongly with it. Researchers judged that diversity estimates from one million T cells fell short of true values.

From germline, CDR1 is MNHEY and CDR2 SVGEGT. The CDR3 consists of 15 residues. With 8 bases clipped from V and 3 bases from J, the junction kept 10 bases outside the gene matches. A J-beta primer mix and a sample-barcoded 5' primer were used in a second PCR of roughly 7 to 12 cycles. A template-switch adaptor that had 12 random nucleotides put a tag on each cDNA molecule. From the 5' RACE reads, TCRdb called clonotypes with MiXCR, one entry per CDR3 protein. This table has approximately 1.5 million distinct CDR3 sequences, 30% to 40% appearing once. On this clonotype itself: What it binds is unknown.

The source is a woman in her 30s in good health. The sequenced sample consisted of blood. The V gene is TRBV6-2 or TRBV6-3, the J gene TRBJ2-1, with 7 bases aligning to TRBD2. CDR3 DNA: TGTGCCAGCCGTCCTATAGCGGGCAGCTACAATGAGCAGTTCTTC. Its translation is CASRPIAGSYNEQFF.